The source of this TCR beta chain is a study of T-cell reconstitution after alpha-beta-depleted transplantation in children. Molecular barcoding with unique molecular identifiers was used for the TCRbeta library. TCRdb re-called the PCR reads with MiXCR, one entry per CDR3 protein. The sample contains 490,000 or so distinct CDR3 sequences, under 12% of which appear only once. The CDR3 has 10 residues. Per the germline V gene, CDR1 is MNHEY and CDR2 is SMNVEV (reference sequence). V lost 8 bases and J 8 bases, leaving 7 bases between the germline ends. In this sample, this clonotype turned up many times. The antigen is not known. Study results and caveats: At day 60, the high TCRbeta diversity found in some patients originated from recipient T cells and thymic progenitors that had survived.

The rearrangement uses TRBV27 and TRBJ2-1; no definite D call. Sequenced here: PBMCs, sampled before TCRalphabeta/CD19-depleted stem cell transplant. The sequence was obtained from a child under 10 years old with inherited bone marrow failure, due to receive a stem cell transplant. In DNA form, the CDR3 reads TGTGCCAGCCGCGGCGATGAGCAGTTCTTC. Translated: CASRGDEQFF.